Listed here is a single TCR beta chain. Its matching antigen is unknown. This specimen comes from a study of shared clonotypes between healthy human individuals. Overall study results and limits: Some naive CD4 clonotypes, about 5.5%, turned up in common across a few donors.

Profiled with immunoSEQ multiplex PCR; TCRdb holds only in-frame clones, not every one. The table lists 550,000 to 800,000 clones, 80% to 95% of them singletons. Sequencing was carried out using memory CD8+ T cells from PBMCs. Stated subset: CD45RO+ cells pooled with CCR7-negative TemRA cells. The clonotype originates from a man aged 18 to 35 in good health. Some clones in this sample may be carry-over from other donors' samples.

CDR3 sequence (DNA): TGCGCCAGCAGCTCGGACATGACTAATGAAAAACTGTTTTTT. Its protein is CASSSDMTNEKLFF. The chain uses TRBV5-1 and TRBJ1-4; D may be TRBD1 (5 bases). V lost 3 bases, J lost 2 bases, and 8 bases lay in between. Germline V lookup: CDR1 SGHRS, CDR2 YFSETQ. The CDR3 covers 14 residues. Looking up the rest from reference TRBV5-1 and TRBJ1-4 gives the full variable domain: KAGVTQTPRYLIKTRGQQVTLSCSPISGHRSVSWYQQTPGQGLQFLFEYFSETQRNKGNFPGRFSGRQFSNSRSEMNVSTLELGDSALYLCASSSDMTNEKLFFGSGTQLSVL.